These 15 T cell receptor beta chains originate from one sample sequenced in a study of T-cell memory formation after mild COVID-19. TCRdb reprocessed the 5' RACE reads via MiXCR and lists one record per CDR3 protein. The sample carries some 490,000 distinct CDR3 sequences, 15% to 20% recorded once. The sample comprised PBMCs or a T cell subset sorted from them (not recorded which). The receptor set was obtained from an adult woman who had mild COVID-19 (a few samples of this study predate the infection). Cell type and time point are not known.

The gene calls are TRBV5-5 and TRBJ1-2; 8 bases map to TRBD1. The germline V gene encodes CDR1 SGHKS and CDR2 YYEKEE (reference sequence). V was clipped by 0 bases and J by 6 bases; unmatched bases: 4. The CDR3 totals 14 residues. CDR3 DNA: TGTGCCAGCAGCTTGGGGGGACAGGCGGATGGCTACACCTTC. Protein product: CASSLGGQADGYTF.

The chain has TRBV9 and TRBJ2-3; 12 nucleotides align to TRBD2. This CDR3 has 16 amino acids. CDR1 is SGDLS, CDR2 YYNGEE, per germline. V lost 4 bases and J lost 3; bases outside the gene matches: 6. CDR3 in amino acids: CASSPTSGSWTDTQYF. In DNA, the CDR3 is TGTGCCAGCAGCCCGACTAGCGGGAGTTGGACAGATACGCAGTATTTT.

The chain is built from TRBV5-4 and TRBJ2-1; no definite D call. V lost 1 base and J 9 bases, leaving 11 bases between the germline ends. Germline CDR1 SGHNT, CDR2 YYREEE (reference sequence). The CDR3 consists of 13 residues. CDR3: CASSLIQKAEQFF. CDR3 nucleotide sequence: TGTGCCAGCAGCTTGATACAGAAGGCTGAGCAGTTCTTC.

Here the CDR3 reads CASSYSRGRPYGYTF. CDR3 nucleotide sequence: TGTGCCAGCAGTTACTCCAGGGGGCGGCCCTATGGCTACACCTTC. The chain recombines TRBV2 with TRBJ1-2, with 8 bases identical to TRBD1. CDR1 is SNHLY and CDR2 is FYNNEI in the germline V gene. V gave up 5 bases and J gave up 4 bases; unmatched junction bases: 9. This CDR3 contains 15 residues.

The rearrangement uses TRBV6-1 and TRBJ1-1; 10 positions agree with TRBD1. V was pared by 4 bases and J by 1 base, with 3 bases of the junction left unmatched. The CDR3 extends over 15 amino acids. The V gene's germline CDR1 is MNHNS and CDR2 SASEGT. In DNA, the CDR3 is TGTGCCAGCAGTGGGGACAGGGGATGGAACACTGAAGCTTTCTTT. Translated, it gives CASSGDRGWNTEAFF.

This clonotype was detected only a few times. The V gene is TRBV6-5, the J gene TRBJ2-7, with TRBD2 as a possible D gene (6 bases). V lost 6 bases and J lost 2, with 14 bases in between. The CDR3 is 14 residues long. Germline CDR1 reads MNHEY; CDR2 reads SVGAGI. The CDR3 DNA sequence: TGTGCCAGCAGCCCCGGGAGACGGGCCTACGAGCAGTACTTC. This encodes CASSPGRRAYEQYF.

This clonotype occurred a few times. This chain uses TRBV27 with TRBJ1-2, with D unclear. Germline V gene lookup returns CDR1 MNHEY and CDR2 SMNVEV (reference sequence). Trimming left V 4 bases short and J 8 bases short, with 17 bases between. The CDR3 length is 14 residues. CDR3 protein: CASSSTLDGRGYTF. The CDR3 bases are TGTGCCAGCAGTTCCACCCTAGACGGGCGCGGCTACACCTTC.

This clonotype turned up a few times. The chain has TRBV12-3 or TRBV12-4 and TRBJ2-1; D may be TRBD2 (5 bases). V lost 3 bases to trimming and J lost 7 bases, with 10 bases between them. The CDR3 contains 13 residues. The CDR3 is CASSLRVRNEQFF. CDR3 bases: TGTGCCAGCAGTTTGAGGGTTAGGAATGAGCAGTTCTTC.

The chain recombines TRBV12-3 or TRBV12-4 with TRBJ1-2, with D maybe TRBD1 (6 bases). V was clipped by 4 bases and J by 8 bases, with 20 bases between them. The CDR3 length is 15 residues. CDR3 bases: TGTGCCAGCAGTTATTCCGGGACACCGGTTGTAGGCTACACCTTC. Amino acids: CASSYSGTPVVGYTF.

This clonotype was counted a few times. This chain uses TRBV6-5 with TRBJ1-5; TRBD1 is a possible D gene (5 bases). From germline, CDR1 is MNHEY and CDR2 SVGAGI. CDR3 size: 17 residues. V was pared by 6 bases and J by 0 bases, with 18 bases between. The CDR3 sequence is CASRPEPTDYSNQPQHF. The CDR3 DNA follows: TGTGCCAGCAGGCCCGAACCGACAGACTATAGCAATCAGCCCCAGCATTTT.

V usage is TRBV24-1 and J usage is TRBJ2-1, with TRBD1 matching over 8 bases. Germline lookup yields CDR1 KGHDR and CDR2 SFDVKD. The J segment lost 8 bases and the V segment lost 6 bases, leaving 8 bases of the junction unmatched. The CDR3 spans 14 residues. CDR3 region: CATSMQGASDEQFF. The CDR3 region has the DNA TGTGCCACCAGTATGCAGGGGGCGAGTGATGAGCAGTTCTTC.

The chain employs TRBV7-2 and TRBJ2-3; no definite D call. V gave up 6 bases and J gave up 8 bases, with 9 bases separating them. Germline V gives CDR1 SGHTA, CDR2 FQGNSA. The CDR3 extends over 11 amino acids. The CDR3 DNA is TGTGCCAGCAGGGCTTTAGGTACGCAGTATTTT. This codes for CASRALGTQYF.

The chain links TRBV21-1 to TRBJ2-3; TRBD1 is taken as the D call from the table, unchecked against the DNA. TRBV21-1 is assigned pseudogene status. The CDR3 contains 19 residues. The CDR3 DNA reads TGTGCCAGCAGCAGGAGGGACAGGGGGACCAAACTTAGCACAGATACGCAGTATTTT. Its translation: CASSRRDRGTKLSTDTQYF.

The rearrangement joins TRBV4-1 to TRBJ2-7; 8 positions agree with TRBD2. This CDR3 is built from 17 residues. V lost 0 bases and J lost 7; bases outside the gene matches: 14. The germline V gene encodes CDR1 MGHRA and CDR2 YSYEKL. The CDR3 DNA follows: TGCGCCAGCAGCCAAGAATTTGGCGGGGGGTCGTTGGGGGAGCAGTACTTC. This translates into CASSQEFGGGSLGEQYF.

The chain joins TRBV4-3 to TRBJ2-3; 7 positions agree with TRBD2. The CDR3 totals 16 residues. V lost 0 bases, J lost 4 bases, and 7 bases stayed unmatched. Per germline, CDR1 LGHNA and CDR2 YSLEER. CDR3 DNA sequence: TGCGCCAGCAGCCAAGATCATAGCGGGTTTGCAGATACGCAGTATTTT. Its translation is CASSQDHSGFADTQYF.